This T cell receptor (beta chain) was retrieved from a study of blood T cell repertoires in COVID-19. Overall study: The origin of the acute and convalescent COVID-19 samples was the United States, Italy and Spain.

CDR1 is SGHTA and CDR2 is FQGNSA in the germline V gene. V lost 7 bases, J lost 2 bases, and 13 bases stayed unmatched. The CDR3 sequence is 16 residues long. Sequencing was performed with immunoSEQ multiplex PCR; in TCRdb, only in-frame clones are kept and a portion is missing. The repertoire consists of fewer than 300,000 clones, with roughly 84% occurring once and the leading ten covering around 3.2%. Specimen: peripheral blood. V and J are TRBV7-2 and TRBJ2-5, with 7 bases aligning to TRBD1. The sequence was collected from a woman younger than 35 with acute or convalescent COVID-19. The CDR3 here is CASNPNRDRAQETQYF. For the CDR3, the DNA is TGTGCCAGCAACCCTAACCGGGACAGAGCACAAGAGACCCAGTACTTC.